This TCR beta chain was sequenced for a study of cytomegalovirus exposure and HLA in healthy donors. The CDR3 length is 12 residues. V dropped 6 bases and J dropped 5 bases, with 10 bases sitting between them. Germline loops: CDR1 MNHEY, CDR2 SVGAGI. Concerning this clone: The antigen is not known.

Primers included in the PCR were 60 Vbeta and 13 Jbeta primers. Libraries were prepared by immunoSEQ multiplex PCR; TCRdb keeps only in-frame clonotypes and omits some of them. The data hold about 140,000 clones, with roughly 81% observed a single time. Whole-study findings and limits: The likely origin of a cluster of highly shared sequence variants was a sequencing artifact. The study reported that TCR beta sequences accurately predicted HLA-A and HLA-B alleles in most subjects. Within an earlier analysis, most TCR beta V segments proved productive either about 90% or about 30% of the time. The study found most TCR sequences rare, yet found some public TCRs in many donors.

The sequenced material came from PBMCs. The chain carries TRBV6-5 and TRBJ1-1, with D possibly being TRBD1 (5 bases). The sequence was collected from a female donor in good health and CMV-seronegative. The DNA of the CDR3 is TGTGCCAGCAGCCATCAGGGAACTGAAGCTTTCTTT. The encoded protein is CASSHQGTEAFF.